This T cell receptor beta chain was observed in a study of blood T cell repertoires in COVID-19. Unmatched junction bases numbered 10, after V lost 0 bases and J lost 0 bases. The length of the CDR3 is 18 residues. Germline V CDR1 and CDR2: GTSNPN, SVGIG (reference sequence). The table came from immunoSEQ multiplex PCR; TCRdb's copy has only in-frame clones and leaves some out. Among under 450,000 clones listed, roughly 87% were seen once. Allocation to cohorts depended on clinical history reported by the participants. Two negative PCRs, clearance, or symptom resolution were required of recovered Cohort 3 donors.

The origin of this receptor is a woman in her 30s who had recovered from COVID-19. This sequence joins TRBV30 and TRBJ2-4; 8 bases agree with TRBD2. The specimen was PBMCs or T cells enriched from blood (not recorded which). CDR3 sequence: CAWSVLAGGTLAKNIQYF. The CDR3 DNA is TGTGCCTGGAGTGTACTCGCGGGGGGTACTCTAGCCAAAAACATTCAGTACTTC.